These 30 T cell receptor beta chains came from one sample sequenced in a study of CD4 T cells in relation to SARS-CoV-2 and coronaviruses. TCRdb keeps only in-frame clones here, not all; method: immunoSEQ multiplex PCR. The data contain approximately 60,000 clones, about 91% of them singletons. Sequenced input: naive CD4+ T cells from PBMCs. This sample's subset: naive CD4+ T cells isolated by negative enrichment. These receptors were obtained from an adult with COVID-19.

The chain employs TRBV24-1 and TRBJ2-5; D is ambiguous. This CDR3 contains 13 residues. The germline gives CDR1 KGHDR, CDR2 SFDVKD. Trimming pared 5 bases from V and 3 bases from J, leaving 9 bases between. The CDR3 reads CATSGTAKETQYF. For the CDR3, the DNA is TGTGCCACCAGTGGAACGGCGAAAGAGACCCAGTACTTC.

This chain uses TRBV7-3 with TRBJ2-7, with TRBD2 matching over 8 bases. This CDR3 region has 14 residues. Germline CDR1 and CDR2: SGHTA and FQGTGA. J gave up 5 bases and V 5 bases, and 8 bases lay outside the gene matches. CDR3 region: CASSPSLTSDEQYF. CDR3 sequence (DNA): TGTGCCAGCAGCCCCTCCCTGACTAGCGACGAGCAGTACTTC.

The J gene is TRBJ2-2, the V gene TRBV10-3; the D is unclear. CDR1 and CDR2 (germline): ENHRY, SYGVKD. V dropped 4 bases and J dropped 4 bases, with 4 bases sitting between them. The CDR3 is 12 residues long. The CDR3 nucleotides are TGTGCCATCAGTGCGACCACCGGGGAGCTGTTTTTT. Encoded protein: CAISATTGELFF.

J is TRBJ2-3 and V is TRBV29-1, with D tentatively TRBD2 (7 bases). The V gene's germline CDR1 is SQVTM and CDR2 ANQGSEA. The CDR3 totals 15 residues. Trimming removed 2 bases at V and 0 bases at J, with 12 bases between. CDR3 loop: CSVETGGLSTDTQYF. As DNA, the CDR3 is TGCAGCGTTGAAACGGGGGGCTTAAGCACAGATACGCAGTATTTT.

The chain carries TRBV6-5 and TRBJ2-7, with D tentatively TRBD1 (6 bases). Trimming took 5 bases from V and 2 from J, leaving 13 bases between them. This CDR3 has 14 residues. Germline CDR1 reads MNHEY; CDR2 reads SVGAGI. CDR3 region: CASSRTAIAYEQYF. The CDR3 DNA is TGTGCCAGCAGTAGGACAGCCATAGCCTACGAGCAGTACTTC.

CDR3 region: CATAWTGGTDTQYF. DNA for the CDR3: TGCGCCACCGCCTGGACAGGGGGCACAGATACGCAGTATTTT. This chain links TRBV5-1 with TRBJ2-3; 9 nucleotides agree with TRBD1. This CDR3 region has 14 residues. CDR1 and CDR2 from the germline V gene are SGHRS and YFSETQ. The V and J ends lost 9 bases and 1 base, in that order; junction bases with no gene match: 6.

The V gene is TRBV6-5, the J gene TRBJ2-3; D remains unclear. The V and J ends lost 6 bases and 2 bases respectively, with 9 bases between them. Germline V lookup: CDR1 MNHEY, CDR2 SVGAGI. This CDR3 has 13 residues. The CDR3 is CASRPPDTDTQYF. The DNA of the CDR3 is TGTGCCAGCAGACCACCTGACACAGATACGCAGTATTTT.

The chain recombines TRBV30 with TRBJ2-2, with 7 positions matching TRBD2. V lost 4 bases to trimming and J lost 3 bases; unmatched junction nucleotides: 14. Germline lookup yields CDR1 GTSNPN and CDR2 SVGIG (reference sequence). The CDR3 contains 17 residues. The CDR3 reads CAWMGGRALGDTGELFF. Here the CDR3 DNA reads TGTGCCTGGATGGGAGGGAGGGCCCTGGGGGACACCGGGGAGCTGTTTTTT.

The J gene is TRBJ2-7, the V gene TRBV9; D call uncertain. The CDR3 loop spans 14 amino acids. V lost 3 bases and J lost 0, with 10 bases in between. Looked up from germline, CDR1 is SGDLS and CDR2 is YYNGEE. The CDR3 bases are TGTGCCAGCAGCGCCGATCGGACCTCCTACGAGCAGTACTTC. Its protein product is CASSADRTSYEQYF.

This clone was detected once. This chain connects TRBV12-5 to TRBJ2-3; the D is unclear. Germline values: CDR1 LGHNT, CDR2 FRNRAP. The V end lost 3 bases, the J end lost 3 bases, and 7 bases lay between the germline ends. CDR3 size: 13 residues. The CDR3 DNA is TGTGCTAGTGGTTTAGCAGGAACAGATACGCAGTATTTT. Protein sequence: CASGLAGTDTQYF. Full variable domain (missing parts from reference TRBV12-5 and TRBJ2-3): DARVTQTPRHKVTEMGQEVTMRCQPILGHNTVFWYRQTMMQGLELLAYFRNRAPLDDSGMPKDRFSAEMPDATLATLKIQPSEPRDSAVYFCASGLAGTDTQYFGPGTRLTVL.

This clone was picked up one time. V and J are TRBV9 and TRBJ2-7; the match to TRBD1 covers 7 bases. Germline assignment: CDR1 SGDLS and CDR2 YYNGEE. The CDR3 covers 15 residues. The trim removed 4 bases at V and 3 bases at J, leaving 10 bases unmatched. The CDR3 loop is CASSTTGSAFYEQYF. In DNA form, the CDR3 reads TGTGCCAGCAGCACGACAGGGAGCGCGTTCTACGAGCAGTACTTC.

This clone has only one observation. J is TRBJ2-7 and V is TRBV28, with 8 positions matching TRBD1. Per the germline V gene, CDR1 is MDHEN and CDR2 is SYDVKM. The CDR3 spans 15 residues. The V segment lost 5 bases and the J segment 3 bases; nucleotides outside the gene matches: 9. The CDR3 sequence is CASSGRGRIRYEQYF. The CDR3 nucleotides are TGTGCCAGCAGTGGCAGGGGGCGAATACGCTACGAGCAGTACTTC.

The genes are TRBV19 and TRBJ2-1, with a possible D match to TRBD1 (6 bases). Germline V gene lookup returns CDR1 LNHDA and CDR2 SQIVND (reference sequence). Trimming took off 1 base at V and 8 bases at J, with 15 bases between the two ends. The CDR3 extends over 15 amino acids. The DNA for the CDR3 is TGTGCCAGTAGTATAGGAACGGCAGGGGTGGATGAGCAGTTCTTC. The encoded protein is CASSIGTAGVDEQFF.

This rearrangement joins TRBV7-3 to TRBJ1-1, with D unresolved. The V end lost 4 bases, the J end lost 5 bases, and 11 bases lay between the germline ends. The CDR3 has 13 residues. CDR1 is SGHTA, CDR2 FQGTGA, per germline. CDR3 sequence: CASSSQPGTEAFF. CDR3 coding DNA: TGTGCCAGCAGCTCCCAACCGGGGACTGAAGCTTTCTTT.

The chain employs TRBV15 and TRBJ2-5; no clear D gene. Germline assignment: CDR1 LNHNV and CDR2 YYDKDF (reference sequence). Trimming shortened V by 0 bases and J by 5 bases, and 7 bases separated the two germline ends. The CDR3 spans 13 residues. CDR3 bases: TGTGCCACCAGCAGAGATAGACGGGAGACCCAGTACTTC. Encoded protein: CATSRDRRETQYF.

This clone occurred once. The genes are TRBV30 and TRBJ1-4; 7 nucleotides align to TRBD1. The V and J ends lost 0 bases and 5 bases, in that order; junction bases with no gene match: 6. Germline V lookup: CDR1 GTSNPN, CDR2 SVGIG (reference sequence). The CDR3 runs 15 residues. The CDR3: CAWSVLGTVNEKLFF. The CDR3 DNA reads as TGTGCCTGGAGTGTACTGGGGACAGTGAATGAAAAACTGTTTTTT.

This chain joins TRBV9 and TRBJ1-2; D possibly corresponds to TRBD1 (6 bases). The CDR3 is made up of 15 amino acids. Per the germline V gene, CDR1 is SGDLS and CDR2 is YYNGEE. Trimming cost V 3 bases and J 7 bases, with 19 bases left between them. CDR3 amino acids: CASSAVRDNLFGYTF. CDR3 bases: TGTGCCAGCAGCGCTGTTCGGGACAACCTTTTTGGCTACACCTTC.

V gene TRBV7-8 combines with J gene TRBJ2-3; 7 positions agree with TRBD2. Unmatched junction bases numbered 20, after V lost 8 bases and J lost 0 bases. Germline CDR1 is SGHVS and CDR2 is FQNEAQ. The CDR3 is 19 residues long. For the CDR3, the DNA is TGTGCCAGCGTATCGATGATCCGGGACTACTCAACTAGCACAGATACGCAGTATTTT. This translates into CASVSMIRDYSTSTDTQYF.

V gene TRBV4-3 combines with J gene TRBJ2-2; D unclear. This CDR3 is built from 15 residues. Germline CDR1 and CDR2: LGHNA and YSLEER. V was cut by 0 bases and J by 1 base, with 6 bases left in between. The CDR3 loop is CASSQDPQNTGELFF. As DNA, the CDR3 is TGCGCCAGCAGCCAAGATCCGCAGAACACCGGGGAGCTGTTTTTT.

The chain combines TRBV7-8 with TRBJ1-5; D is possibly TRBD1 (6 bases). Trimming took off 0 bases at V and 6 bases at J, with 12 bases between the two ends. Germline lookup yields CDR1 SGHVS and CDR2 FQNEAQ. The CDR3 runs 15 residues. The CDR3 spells CASSLAMGGGQPQHF. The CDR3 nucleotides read TGTGCCAGCAGCTTAGCGATGGGGGGCGGTCAGCCCCAGCATTTT.

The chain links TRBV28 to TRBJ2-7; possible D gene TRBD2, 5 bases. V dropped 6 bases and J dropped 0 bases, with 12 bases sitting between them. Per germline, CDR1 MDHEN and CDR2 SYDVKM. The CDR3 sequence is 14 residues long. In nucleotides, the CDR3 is TGTGCCAGCAGCACCGGGGAGAGCTCCTACGAGCAGTACTTC. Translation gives CASSTGESSYEQYF.

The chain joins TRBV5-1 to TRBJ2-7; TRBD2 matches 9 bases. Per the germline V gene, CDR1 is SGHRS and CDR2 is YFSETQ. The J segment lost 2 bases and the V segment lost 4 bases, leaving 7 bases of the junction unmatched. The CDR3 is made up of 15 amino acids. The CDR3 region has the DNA TGCGCCAGCAGCCCCCGGACTAGCGCCACCTACGAGCAGTACTTC. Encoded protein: CASSPRTSATYEQYF.

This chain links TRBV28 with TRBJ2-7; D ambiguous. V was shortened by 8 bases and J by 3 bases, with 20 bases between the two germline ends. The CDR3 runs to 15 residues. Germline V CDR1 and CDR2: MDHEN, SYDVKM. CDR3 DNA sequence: TGTGCCAGCGGCTCCCCCCACGCACCCAACTACGAGCAGTACTTC. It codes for CASGSPHAPNYEQYF.

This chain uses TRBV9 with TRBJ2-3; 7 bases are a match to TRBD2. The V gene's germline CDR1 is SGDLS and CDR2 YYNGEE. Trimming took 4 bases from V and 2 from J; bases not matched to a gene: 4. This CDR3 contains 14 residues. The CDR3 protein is CASSPGLSTDTQYF. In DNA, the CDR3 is TGTGCCAGCAGCCCGGGACTATCCACAGATACGCAGTATTTT. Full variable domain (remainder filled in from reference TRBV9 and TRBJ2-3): DSGVTQTPKHLITATGQRVTLRCSPRSGDLSVYWYQQSLDQGLQFLIQYYNGEERAKGNILERFSAQQFPDLHSELNLSSLELGDSALYFCASSPGLSTDTQYFGPGTRLTVL.

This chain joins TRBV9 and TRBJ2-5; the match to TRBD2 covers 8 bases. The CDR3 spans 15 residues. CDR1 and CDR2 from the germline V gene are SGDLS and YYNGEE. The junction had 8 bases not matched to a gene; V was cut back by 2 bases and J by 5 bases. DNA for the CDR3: TGTGCCAGCAGCGTTGGGACTAGTGGGGGGGAGACCCAGTACTTC. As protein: CASSVGTSGGETQYF.

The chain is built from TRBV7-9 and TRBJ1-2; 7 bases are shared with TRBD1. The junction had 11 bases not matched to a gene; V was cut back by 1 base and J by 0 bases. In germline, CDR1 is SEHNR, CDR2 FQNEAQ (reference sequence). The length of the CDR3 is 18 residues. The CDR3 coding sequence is TGTGCCAGCAGCTTAGGTTTTTTGGGACAGACCGCTAACTATGGCTACACCTTC. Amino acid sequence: CASSLGFLGQTANYGYTF.

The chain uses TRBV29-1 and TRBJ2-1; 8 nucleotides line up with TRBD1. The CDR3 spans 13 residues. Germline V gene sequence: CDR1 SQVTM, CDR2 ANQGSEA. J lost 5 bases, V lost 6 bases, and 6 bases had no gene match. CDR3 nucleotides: TGCAGCGTGCCGGGACAGGTGAACAATGAGCAGTTCTTC. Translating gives CSVPGQVNNEQFF.

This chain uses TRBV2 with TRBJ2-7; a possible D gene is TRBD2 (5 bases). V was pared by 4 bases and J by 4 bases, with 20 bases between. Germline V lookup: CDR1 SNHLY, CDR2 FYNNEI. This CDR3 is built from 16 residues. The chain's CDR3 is CASSGLRGRGLYEQYF. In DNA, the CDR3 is TGTGCCAGCAGTGGGCTCCGAGGACGGGGTTTGTACGAGCAGTACTTC.

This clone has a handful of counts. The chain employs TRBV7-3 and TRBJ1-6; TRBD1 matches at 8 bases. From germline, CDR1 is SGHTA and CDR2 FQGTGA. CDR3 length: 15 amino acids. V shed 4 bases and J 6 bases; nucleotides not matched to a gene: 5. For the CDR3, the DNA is TGTGCCAGCAGCTATCAGGGGGCGGGTAATTCACCCCTCCACTTT. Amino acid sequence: CASSYQGAGNSPLHF.

The CDR3 here is CASSLARGVGYEQYF. The CDR3 nucleotides are TGTGCCAGCAGCTTAGCAAGAGGTGTCGGCTACGAGCAGTACTTC. The V call is TRBV7-8, the J call TRBJ2-7; no reliable D call. Germline V gene sequence: CDR1 SGHVS, CDR2 FQNEAQ. Between the trimmed V and J ends, which lost 0 bases and 3 bases, there was a span of 12 bases. This CDR3 has 15 amino acids.